The sequence of this T cell receptor beta chain was determined in a study of T cells in Graves' hyperthyroidism and ophthalmopathy. Turning to the study itself: Blood from the periphery was taken at initial diagnosis, before any treatment.

Amplification of TCR beta CDR3 regions was performed using RNA transcripts as template. First-round RT-PCR with HTBI primers amplified the TCR CDR3 region. TCRdb passed the multiplex PCR reads through MiXCR, listing each CDR3 protein once. The sample includes 490,000 or so distinct CDR3 sequences, roughly a sixth of them seen just once. This clonotype was seen ten or more times. In the ophthalmopathy cohort, Clinical Activity Score was at least 3, NOSPECS grade at least 4, and duration under 3 months. A 10 ml volume of fresh peripheral blood provided the PBMCs. CDR3 length: 15 amino acids. CDR1 is SEHNR and CDR2 is FQNEAQ in the germline V gene (reference sequence). V was pared by 5 bases and J by 5 bases, with 18 bases between.

The receptor was isolated from a woman aged 25-40 years with Graves' ophthalmopathy. The chain links TRBV7-9 to TRBJ1-1; unclear D gene. The sequenced sample was blood. The DNA for the CDR3 is TGTGCCAGCAGCAACCGGGTGTCCTTTGGGACTGAAGCTTTCTTT. It specifies CASSNRVSFGTEAFF.